These 22 T cell receptor beta chains share one sample of origin, sequenced in a study of response to subunit inactivated influenza vaccine. MiXCR, applied by TCRdb to the RT-PCR reads, yields one record per CDR3 protein. The table has about 520,000 distinct CDR3 sequences, 25% seen once. Sequenced here: CD4+ T cells sorted from PBMCs, sampled 4 to 6 days after vaccination. The origin of the receptors is a middle-aged man who received an inactivated influenza vaccine.

This clonotype was observed a handful of times. This chain links TRBV4-2 with TRBJ1-4; no reliable D call. The V end lost 0 bases, the J end lost 4 bases, and 9 bases lay between the germline ends. From germline, CDR1 is LGHNA and CDR2 YNFKEQ. This CDR3 comprises 15 residues. CDR3 DNA: TGTGCCAGCAGCCAAGAAAACAGAGTTAATGAAAAACTGTTTTTT. This sequence encodes CASSQENRVNEKLFF.

J is TRBJ2-3 and V is TRBV6-5; no clear D. V dropped 4 bases and J dropped 10 bases, with 15 bases sitting between them. The CDR3 covers 13 residues. Germline V gene data show CDR1 as MNHEY and CDR2 as SVGAGI. The CDR3 loop is CASSSTATSPQYF. Written as DNA, the CDR3 is TGTGCCAGCAGTTCCACCGCGACGAGCCCGCAGTATTTT.

This clonotype has just a few counts. The chain employs TRBV20-1 and TRBJ2-6; unclear D gene. Germline V gene data show CDR1 as DFQATT and CDR2 as SNEGSKA (reference sequence). This CDR3 is 15 amino acids long. Between the trimmed V and J ends, which lost 2 bases and 3 bases, there was a span of 11 bases. This chain's CDR3 is CSARLWGFGANVLTF. DNA of the CDR3: TGCAGTGCTAGATTATGGGGATTTGGGGCCAACGTCCTGACTTTC.

This chain joins TRBV18 and TRBJ2-2; D is possibly TRBD1 (5 bases). Germline V gives CDR1 KGHSH, CDR2 LQKENI. V lost 3 bases, J lost 3 bases, and 11 bases lay in between. The CDR3 totals 15 residues. This CDR3 reads CASSPRRVDTGELFF. The CDR3 DNA reads as TGTGCCAGCTCACCGCGCAGGGTGGACACCGGGGAGCTGTTTTTT.

In this sample, this clonotype turned up a few times. V is TRBV20-1 and J is TRBJ1-5; unclear D gene. Looked up from germline, CDR1 is DFQATT and CDR2 is SNEGSKA (reference sequence). This CDR3 is built from 13 residues. V was clipped by 0 bases and J by 9 bases, with 12 bases between them. CDR3 loop: CSARERAEGPQHF. The DNA for the CDR3 is TGCAGTGCTAGAGAACGGGCAGAGGGGCCCCAGCATTTT.

This clonotype showed up just a few times. J is TRBJ1-1 and V is TRBV4-1; possibly TRBD1 for D (5 bases). Germline V gives CDR1 MGHRA, CDR2 YSYEKL. Trimming cost V 0 bases and J 11 bases, with 16 bases left between them. The CDR3 length is 14 residues. CDR3 protein: CASSQDLRGTFAFF. The CDR3 coding sequence is TGCGCCAGCAGCCAAGATCTACGGGGGACGTTTGCTTTCTTT.

This chain uses TRBV6-2 or TRBV6-3 with TRBJ2-7; TRBD2 might be the D (7 bases). The length of the CDR3 is 14 residues. Germline V lookup: CDR1 MNHEY, CDR2 SVGEGT. V was cut by 8 bases and J by 1 base, with 15 bases left in between. CDR3 loop: CASSAGALSYEQYF. The CDR3 nucleotides read TGTGCCAGCTCGGCGGGGGCTCTTTCCTACGAGCAGTACTTC.

This clonotype was counted only a few times. The chain's CDR3 is CASRGAGGRGSYNEQFF. The CDR3 DNA reads as TGTGCCTCCCGAGGAGCGGGGGGCCGCGGATCCTACAATGAGCAGTTCTTC. The chain has TRBV7-9 and TRBJ2-1, with 9 nucleotides matching TRBD2. V was clipped by 11 bases and J by 1 base; unmatched bases: 15. The germline V gene has CDR1 SEHNR and CDR2 FQNEAQ (reference sequence). The CDR3 is 17 residues long.

The chain couples TRBV12-3 or TRBV12-4 to TRBJ2-3; 9 bases agree with TRBD2. The trim removed 6 bases at V and 6 bases at J, leaving 10 bases unmatched. The CDR3 consists of 15 residues. The DNA of the CDR3 is TGTGCCAGCAGCCTTAGCGGGGGAGTGAGGGATACGCAGTATTTT. It is translated as CASSLSGGVRDTQYF.

This clonotype was seen a few times. The chain recombines TRBV7-2 with TRBJ2-2; 9 bases align to TRBD2. J was trimmed by 4 bases and V by 3 bases; bases with no gene match: 6. The germline CDR1 and CDR2 sequences are SGHTA and FQGNSA. CDR3 size: 16 residues. CDR3 DNA sequence: TGTGCCAGCAGCTTGCCTAGCGGGATGTCCACCGGGGAGCTGTTTTTT. The encoded protein is CASSLPSGMSTGELFF.

V usage is TRBV3-1 and J usage is TRBJ2-3; tentatively, D is TRBD1 or TRBD2 (5 bases each). This CDR3 comprises 12 residues. The germline V and J ends were trimmed by 4 bases and 8 bases, with 10 bases remaining between them. Germline assignment: CDR1 LGHDT and CDR2 YNNKEL (reference sequence). CDR3 amino acids: CASSPPGRTQYF. CDR3 in DNA: TGTGCCAGCAGCCCACCGGGGCGTACGCAGTATTTT.

The table lists this clonotype with a few counts. The gene calls are TRBV20-1 and TRBJ2-3, with TRBD1 matching over 9 bases. The V gene's germline CDR1 is DFQATT and CDR2 SNEGSKA (reference sequence). V shed 5 bases and J 8 bases; nucleotides not matched to a gene: 17. The CDR3 loop spans 16 amino acids. CDR3 in amino acids: CSAEPRDRVWSATQYF. As DNA, the CDR3 is TGCAGTGCTGAACCCCGGGACAGGGTGTGGTCGGCTACGCAGTATTTT.

The CDR3 region has the DNA TGTGCCAGCAGCCGAGGACGGAACAATCAGCCCCAGCATTTT. As protein: CASSRGRNNQPQHF. The chain uses TRBV5-6 and TRBJ1-5; D not certain. The CDR3 has 14 amino acids. Trimming took 4 bases from V and 3 from J, leaving 11 bases between them. CDR1 and CDR2 (germline): SGHDT, YYEEEE.

This clonotype occurred many times. V gene TRBV11-2 combines with J gene TRBJ2-1; 9 bases line up with TRBD1. With V trimmed by 4 bases and J by 3 bases, 10 bases remained unmatched. Germline V gene sequence: CDR1 SGHAT, CDR2 FQNNGV. CDR3 length: 17 amino acids. This CDR3 reads CASSSRRPGQGYNEQFF. CDR3 bases: TGTGCCAGCAGCTCCCGTAGACCGGGACAGGGCTACAATGAGCAGTTCTTC.

The chain joins TRBV6-1 to TRBJ2-5; 7 nucleotides match TRBD2. After removal of 6 bases from V and 5 bases from J, the junction contained 15 bases not matched to a gene. The CDR3 is 16 amino acids. Germline CDR1 MNHNS, CDR2 SASEGT. CDR3: CASSQPGGEGLETQYF. The CDR3 DNA reads TGTGCCAGCAGCCAACCGGGGGGTGAGGGGCTGGAGACCCAGTACTTC.

The chain has TRBV20-1 and TRBJ1-5, with a possible D match to TRBD1 (5 bases). The CDR3 contains 13 residues. V gave up 3 bases and J gave up 3 bases, with 9 bases separating them. Germline-derived CDR1 and CDR2 are DFQATT and SNEGSKA (reference sequence). The CDR3 region is CSASGTLNQPQHF. CDR3 DNA sequence: TGCAGTGCTAGCGGGACGCTCAATCAGCCCCAGCATTTT.

V is TRBV19 and J is TRBJ2-5; 14 bases match TRBD2. Per the germline V gene, CDR1 is LNHDA and CDR2 is SQIVND (reference sequence). V shed 3 bases, J shed 5 bases, and the junction held 8 bases outside the gene matches. The CDR3 extends over 17 amino acids. CDR3 loop: CASSIRTSGRFEETQYF. For the CDR3, the DNA is TGTGCCAGTAGTATCCGGACTAGCGGGAGGTTCGAGGAGACCCAGTACTTC. Variable domain in full (rest from reference TRBV19 and TRBJ2-5): DGGITQSPKYLFRKEGQNVTLSCEQNLNHDAMYWYRQDPGQGLRLIYYSQIVNDFQKGDIAEGYSVSREKKESFPLTVTSAQKNPTAFYLCASSIRTSGRFEETQYFGPGTRLLVL.

The rearrangement links TRBV6-2 or TRBV6-3 to TRBJ2-1; TRBD2 is a possible D gene (6 bases). The ends were cut back, 2 bases at V and 6 bases at J, with 14 bases in the middle. In germline, CDR1 is MNHEY, CDR2 SVGEGT. The CDR3 runs 15 residues. CDR3 sequence reads: CASSYIAAGSNEQFF. For the CDR3, the DNA is TGTGCCAGCAGTTACATAGCGGCAGGTAGCAATGAGCAGTTCTTC.

This clonotype was observed a handful of times. The chain joins TRBV6-1 to TRBJ1-4; D is perhaps TRBD1 (5 bases). The germline gives CDR1 MNHNS, CDR2 SASEGT. Trimming took 0 bases from V and 13 from J, leaving 15 bases between them. The CDR3 is made up of 14 amino acids. The CDR3 loop reads CASSEASSGKILFF. DNA for the CDR3: TGTGCCAGCAGTGAAGCGTCTTCAGGGAAAATACTGTTTTTT.

The sample holds a few counts of this clonotype. This chain links TRBV25-1 with TRBJ2-1; possibly TRBD2 for D (6 bases). The germline gives CDR1 MGHDK, CDR2 SYGVNS. CDR3 size: 16 residues. V was trimmed by 3 bases and J by 9 bases, leaving 21 bases between them. In nucleotides, the CDR3 is TGTGCCAGCAGTGAGACTCGGGGGAGCGCCTCTGGTGAGCAGTTCTTC. This sequence encodes CASSETRGSASGEQFF.

This clonotype occurred a few times. The chain carries TRBV18 and TRBJ1-1; D gene unclear. With 3 bases removed from V and 5 bases from J, the gap between germline ends came to 10 bases. The germline V gene has CDR1 KGHSH and CDR2 LQKENI. The CDR3 runs 13 residues. CDR3 sequence (DNA): TGTGCCAGCTCACCCCGACGAGTGACTGAAGCTTTCTTT. Protein product: CASSPRRVTEAFF.

The chain is built from TRBV5-1 and TRBJ2-2; D unclear. This CDR3 is 14 amino acids long. CDR1 is SGHRS, CDR2 YFSETQ, per germline. V dropped 2 bases and J dropped 8 bases, with 13 bases sitting between them. CDR3: CASSLDALSGELFF. The CDR3, as DNA: TGCGCCAGCAGCTTAGATGCATTGTCAGGGGAGCTGTTTTTT.